The 26 T cell receptor beta chains presented below share a single source sample, sequenced in a study of shared T cell receptors in the human thymus. TCRdb's table, derived via immunoSEQ multiplex PCR, lists solely in-frame clones and lacks some. This table holds more than 550,000 clones, approximately 87% found once. The sample also formed part of further work on human thymus T cells.

The sequencing sample was made of thymocytes. The receptor set was obtained from a boy in the first two years of life with a congenital heart defect.

The table lists this clone with a count of one. This chain links TRBV5-1 with TRBJ2-5; 8 positions agree with TRBD2. The ends lost 0 bases at V and 3 bases at J; junction bases unmatched: 13. The germline V gene encodes CDR1 SGHRS and CDR2 YFSETQ. The CDR3 spans 18 residues. The CDR3 reads CASSLGPGVREDKETQYF. CDR3 sequence (DNA): TGCGCCAGCAGCTTGGGGCCCGGTGTGCGGGAGGATAAAGAGACCCAGTACTTC.

This sequence joins TRBV7-9 and TRBJ2-3; D not resolved. V lost 1 base, J lost 0 bases, and 14 bases lay in between. CDR1 and CDR2 (germline): SEHNR, FQNEAQ (reference sequence). The CDR3 consists of 17 residues. The CDR3 protein is CASSLVFSGSSTDTQYF. CDR3 coding DNA: TGTGCCAGCAGCTTAGTTTTTTCGGGTTCTAGCACAGATACGCAGTATTTT.

V gene TRBV28 combines with J gene TRBJ2-1; the D gene is possibly TRBD1 (6 bases). The CDR3 has 14 residues. V shed 4 bases and J shed 5 bases, with 12 bases lying between them. CDR1 and CDR2 (germline): MDHEN, SYDVKM. CDR3 region: CASSCLHRDNEQFF. As DNA, the CDR3 is TGTGCCAGCAGTTGCCTCCACAGGGACAATGAGCAGTTCTTC.

The V and J genes are TRBV4-1 and TRBJ2-5; 9 positions agree with TRBD1. The DNA end is a closer match to TRBJ2-7, so the J assignment may be wrong. The CDR3 is made up of 15 amino acids. Germline assignment: CDR1 MGHRA and CDR2 YSYEKL. The CDR3 region is CASSQDLGTGYEQYF. Written as DNA, the CDR3 is TGCGCCAGCAGCCAAGATCTGGGGACAGGGTACGAGCAGTACTTC.

CDR3: CASSQSSRGNSPLHF. The CDR3 DNA sequence: TGTGCCAGCAGCCAAAGTTCGAGGGGGAATTCACCCCTCCACTTT. V usage is TRBV14 and J usage is TRBJ1-6; D is possibly TRBD1 (6 bases). Looked up from germline, CDR1 is SGHDN and CDR2 is FVKESK. The CDR3 is 15 residues long. The V end was cut by 2 bases, the J end by 7 bases, with 12 bases between.

The chain is built from TRBV9 and TRBJ2-7, with a weak D call TRBD1 (6 bases). CDR1 is SGDLS and CDR2 is YYNGEE in the germline V gene. This CDR3 has 20 residues. The V end lost 1 base, the J end lost 2 bases, and 28 bases lay between the germline ends. The CDR3 reads CASSVPPQGKFRRGTYEQYF. Written as DNA, the CDR3 is TGTGCCAGCAGCGTACCCCCTCAGGGGAAATTTAGAAGGGGCACCTACGAGCAGTACTTC.

The chain recombines TRBV9 with TRBJ2-5; 10 nucleotides agree with TRBD2. The V gene end was trimmed by 0 bases and the J gene end by 1 base; junction bases not matched to a gene: 3. Germline V gene data show CDR1 as SGDLS and CDR2 as YYNGEE. CDR3 length equals 16 residues. CDR3 residues: CASSVGGLACQETQYF. The CDR3 DNA reads TGTGCCAGCAGCGTAGGGGGACTAGCGTGCCAAGAGACCCAGTACTTC. The full variable domain, in which reference TRBV9 and TRBJ2-5 provide the parts outside the CDR3, is DSGVTQTPKHLITATGQRVTLRCSPRSGDLSVYWYQQSLDQGLQFLIQYYNGEERAKGNILERFSAQQFPDLHSELNLSSLELGDSALYFCASSVGGLACQETQYFGPGTRLLVL.

The chain links TRBV6-1 to TRBJ2-7, with a tentative D call TRBD1 (5 bases). Trimming took off 8 bases at V and 0 bases at J, with 14 bases between the two ends. The CDR3 runs to 14 residues. Germline V gene sequence: CDR1 MNHNS, CDR2 SASEGT. The CDR3 region is CASGVGPSSYEQYF. In DNA form, the CDR3 reads TGTGCCAGCGGGGTGGGGCCAAGCTCCTACGAGCAGTACTTC.

Comment on this clone: Additional DNA sequences in this sample encode the identical CDR3. This chain joins TRBV18 and TRBJ2-1, with a tentative D call TRBD1 (6 bases). Per the germline V gene, CDR1 is KGHSH and CDR2 is LQKENI. The CDR3 is 13 amino acids. V lost 6 bases, J lost 5 bases, and 11 bases lay in between. The CDR3 loop reads CASSQYRDNEQFF. The CDR3 DNA reads TGTGCCAGCTCGCAGTACAGGGACAATGAGCAGTTCTTC. Looking up the rest from reference TRBV18 and TRBJ2-1 gives the full variable domain: NAGVMQNPRHLVRRRGQEARLRCSPMKGHSHVYWYRQLPEEGLKFMVYLQKENIIDESGMPKERFSAEFPKEGPSILRIQQVVRGDSAAYFCASSQYRDNEQFFGPGTRLTVL.

The rearrangement links TRBV28 to TRBJ2-1, with D possibly TRBD2 on 6 matching bases. The germline gives CDR1 MDHEN, CDR2 SYDVKM. Deletions cut 7 bases from V and 2 bases from J, with 21 bases between. This CDR3 region has 17 residues. The CDR3 region has the DNA TGTGCCAGCACCCCAACCCCCCGGGAGCCCACCTACAATGAGCAGTTCTTC. It is translated as CASTPTPREPTYNEQFF.

The V gene is TRBV5-6, the J gene TRBJ2-1; a weak D match, TRBD2 (5 bases). Trimming shortened V by 4 bases and J by 5 bases, and 16 bases separated the two germline ends. The CDR3 is 15 residues long. The germline gives CDR1 SGHDT, CDR2 YYEEEE. The CDR3 region has the DNA TGTGCCAGCAGCGAGGGAGAAAATAGGGACAATGAGCAGTTCTTC. Amino acids: CASSEGENRDNEQFF.

The chain employs TRBV4-2 and TRBJ1-6; 8 positions match TRBD1. The V segment lost 2 bases and the J segment 11 bases; nucleotides outside the gene matches: 11. The V gene's germline CDR1 is LGHNA and CDR2 YNFKEQ. The length of the CDR3 is 16 residues. The CDR3 region is CASSQKAQGAGTPLHF. The CDR3 nucleotides are TGTGCCAGCAGCCAAAAAGCCCAGGGGGCCGGGACACCCCTCCACTTT.

The rearrangement joins TRBV27 to TRBJ2-5; possible D gene TRBD1, 6 bases. Trimming pared 8 bases from V and 7 bases from J, leaving 17 bases between. The CDR3 loop spans 13 amino acids. Germline values: CDR1 MNHEY, CDR2 SMNVEV (reference sequence). CDR3: CASSEGQGMTQYF. The DNA of the CDR3 is TGTGCCAGCTCCGAAGGGCAGGGGATGACCCAGTACTTC.

This sequence joins TRBV7-9 and TRBJ1-2; TRBD1 aligns across 7 bases. In germline, CDR1 is SEHNR, CDR2 FQNEAQ (reference sequence). V shed 2 bases, J shed 4 bases, and the junction held 7 bases outside the gene matches. CDR3 size: 15 residues. The CDR3 loop reads CASSLPTGEAYGYTF. CDR3 nucleotides: TGTGCCAGCAGCTTACCTACAGGGGAGGCCTATGGCTACACCTTC.

The CDR3 here is CASSYRPSSEQFF. CDR3 DNA: TGTGCCAGCAGCTACCGACCTAGCTCTGAGCAGTTCTTC. The J gene is TRBJ2-1, the V gene TRBV28; D might be TRBD2 (5 bases). Germline CDR1 MDHEN, CDR2 SYDVKM. The CDR3 runs to 13 residues. V lost 6 bases, J lost 9 bases, and 15 bases lay in between.

The chain uses TRBV5-1 and TRBJ2-7, with TRBD2 matching over 11 bases. After removal of 3 bases from V and 0 bases from J, the junction contained 14 bases not matched to a gene. This CDR3 is 19 amino acids long. The germline CDR1 and CDR2 sequences are SGHRS and YFSETQ. CDR3 residues: CASSSTGTSGSRRSYEQYF. Here the CDR3 DNA reads TGCGCCAGCAGCTCGACCGGGACTAGCGGATCCCGGCGCTCCTACGAGCAGTACTTC.

This rearrangement joins TRBV6-6 to TRBJ1-2; D not certain. The V end was cut by 6 bases, the J end by 2 bases, with 7 bases between. Germline loops: CDR1 MNHNY, CDR2 SVGAGI (reference sequence). CDR3 length equals 12 residues. CDR3 DNA: TGTGCCAGCAGCCCATTCAACTATGGCTACACCTTC. Protein product: CASSPFNYGYTF.

The chain couples TRBV11-2 to TRBJ2-6; 9 nucleotides agree with TRBD1. V lost 5 bases and J lost 0; bases outside the gene matches: 2. Per the germline V gene, CDR1 is SGHAT and CDR2 is FQNNGV. The CDR3 sequence is 16 residues long. The CDR3 region is CASSKGQGSGANVLTF. CDR3 bases: TGTGCCAGCAGCAAGGGACAGGGCTCTGGGGCCAACGTCCTGACTTTC.

This chain joins TRBV19 and TRBJ2-1; D is perhaps TRBD2 (5 bases). V was cut by 3 bases and J by 4 bases, with 13 bases left in between. Germline V gene sequence: CDR1 LNHDA, CDR2 SQIVND (reference sequence). The CDR3 covers 15 residues. DNA of the CDR3: TGTGCCAGTAGTATCCTACGTGGGAGTTACAATGAGCAGTTCTTC. As protein: CASSILRGSYNEQFF.

The J gene is TRBJ2-7, the V gene TRBV18, with a weak D call TRBD2 (5 bases). The V gene's germline CDR1 is KGHSH and CDR2 LQKENI. The CDR3 has 16 residues. The V end lost 5 bases, the J end lost 1 base, and 18 bases lay between the germline ends. The CDR3: CASSGLPESWSYEQYF. The CDR3, as DNA: TGTGCCAGCTCAGGACTTCCGGAGTCTTGGTCCTACGAGCAGTACTTC.

DNA of the CDR3: TGTGCCAGCAGTTTCTCCAAGGGGGCTGGTGGCTATGGCTACACCTTC. Amino acid sequence: CASSFSKGAGGYGYTF. The rearrangement links TRBV28 to TRBJ1-2; 7 bases are a match to TRBD1. The CDR3 sequence is 16 residues long. The germline V gene has CDR1 MDHEN and CDR2 SYDVKM. V lost 3 bases to trimming and J lost 4 bases; unmatched junction nucleotides: 11.

The J gene is TRBJ2-1, the V gene TRBV11-2; 9 bases align to TRBD2. Trimming at V came to 1 base and at J to 6 bases, leaving 7 bases not matched to a gene. CDR1 SGHAT and CDR2 FQNNGV come from the germline V gene. The CDR3 loop spans 16 amino acids. In nucleotides, the CDR3 is TGTGCCAGCAGCTTAGGCCTAGCGGGGACTGCCAATGAGCAGTTCTTC. Translated, it gives CASSLGLAGTANEQFF.

The rearrangement joins TRBV30 to TRBJ2-5; TRBD2 aligns across 11 bases. The germline V gene encodes CDR1 GTSNPN and CDR2 SVGIG (reference sequence). CDR3 length equals 16 residues. The V and J ends lost 4 bases and 4 bases, in that order; junction bases with no gene match: 11. CDR3 DNA: TGTGCCTGGACTCCCCCACTAGCGGGGGATCCAGAGACCCAGTACTTC. As protein: CAWTPPLAGDPETQYF.

As for this clone: One end of the junction does not line up with germline, which may come from a read error. This sequence joins TRBV7-8 and TRBJ2-1; 8 bases fit TRBD2. The CDR3 has 12 amino acids. Germline values: CDR1 SGHVS, CDR2 FQNEAQ. Written as DNA, the CDR3 is TGTGCCAGCAGCCACGTGGCCGGAGCGGGGGTCTTC. It encodes CASSHVAGAGVF.

J is TRBJ2-7 and V is TRBV7-2; 8 bases match TRBD2. Germline V gives CDR1 SGHTA, CDR2 FQGNSA. Trimming took 2 bases from V and 0 from J; bases not matched to a gene: 6. This CDR3 contains 16 residues. The CDR3 bases are TGTGCCAGCAGCTTAAAAAGCGGGAGCCGCTCCTACGAGCAGTACTTC. Protein product: CASSLKSGSRSYEQYF.

The V gene is TRBV19, the J gene TRBJ1-5; tentative D call: TRBD1 (6 bases). The CDR3 runs 16 residues. Germline CDR1 reads LNHDA; CDR2 reads SQIVND (reference sequence). Trimming took 2 bases from V and 3 from J, leaving 14 bases between them. The CDR3 reads CASSITPTGINQPQHF. The CDR3 bases are TGTGCCAGTAGTATAACCCCTACAGGGATCAATCAGCCCCAGCATTTT.